The entry that follows covers one T cell receptor beta chain sequence. Its antigen is not identified. Primers for the PCR totalled 60 Vbeta and 13 Jbeta. TCRdb keeps only in-frame clones here, not all; method: immunoSEQ multiplex PCR. The sample has 130,000 or so clones. The data originate from a study of cytomegalovirus exposure and HLA in healthy donors. Germline values: CDR1 SGHRS, CDR2 YFSETQ. V lost 0 bases to trimming and J lost 8 bases; unmatched junction nucleotides: 6. The CDR3 contains 15 residues. Study-level results: In an earlier analysis, in 587 donors, most V segments appeared productive either ~87% or ~30% of the time. When the data were analyzed later, several of the most significant clusters appeared to be linked to common viral pathogens. It was reportedly the case that the classifier diagnosed cytomegalovirus status with high specificity and sensitivity. Immune exposure information available was restricted to CMV serostatus.

Sequencing used PBMCs. This sequence was found in a woman in her forties in good health and CMV-seronegative. The chain combines TRBV5-1 with TRBJ1-4, with TRBD1 matching over 8 bases. CDR3 DNA: TGCGCCAGCAGCTTGGGACAGGGGCCGGGGGAAAAACTGTTTTTT. Its translation is CASSLGQGPGEKLFF.